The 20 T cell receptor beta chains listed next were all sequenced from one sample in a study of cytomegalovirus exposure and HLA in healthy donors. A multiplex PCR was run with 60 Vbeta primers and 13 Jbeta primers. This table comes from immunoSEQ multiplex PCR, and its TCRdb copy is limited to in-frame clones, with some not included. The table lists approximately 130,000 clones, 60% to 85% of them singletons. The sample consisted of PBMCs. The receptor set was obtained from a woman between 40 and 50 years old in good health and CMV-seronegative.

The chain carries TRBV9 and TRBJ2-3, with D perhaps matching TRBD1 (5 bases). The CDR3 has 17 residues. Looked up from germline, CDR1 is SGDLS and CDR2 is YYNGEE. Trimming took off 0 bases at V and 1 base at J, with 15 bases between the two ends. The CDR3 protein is CASSVDWGNWGTDTQYF. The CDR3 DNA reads TGTGCCAGCAGCGTAGATTGGGGCAATTGGGGCACAGATACGCAGTATTTT.

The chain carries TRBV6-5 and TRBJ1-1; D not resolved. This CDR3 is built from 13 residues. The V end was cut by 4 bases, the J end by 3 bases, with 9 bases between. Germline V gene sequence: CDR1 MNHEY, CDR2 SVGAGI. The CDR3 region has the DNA TGTGCCAGCAGTTTTCCAGGCGACACTGAAGCTTTCTTT. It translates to CASSFPGDTEAFF.

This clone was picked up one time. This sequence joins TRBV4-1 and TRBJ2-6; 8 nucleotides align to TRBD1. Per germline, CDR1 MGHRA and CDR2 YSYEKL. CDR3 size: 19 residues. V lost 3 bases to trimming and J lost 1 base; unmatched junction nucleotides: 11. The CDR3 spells CASSQSRTGLGSGANVLTF. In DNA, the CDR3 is TGCGCCAGCAGCCAGAGCCGGACAGGGCTAGGTTCTGGGGCCAACGTCCTGACTTTC.

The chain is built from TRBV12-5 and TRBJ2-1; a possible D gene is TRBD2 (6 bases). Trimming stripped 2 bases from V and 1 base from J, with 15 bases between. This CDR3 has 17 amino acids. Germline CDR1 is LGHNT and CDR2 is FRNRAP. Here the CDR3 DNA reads TGTGCTAGTGGTTTGAAGTGGGCGGGGACGTCCTACAATGAGCAGTTCTTC. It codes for CASGLKWAGTSYNEQFF.

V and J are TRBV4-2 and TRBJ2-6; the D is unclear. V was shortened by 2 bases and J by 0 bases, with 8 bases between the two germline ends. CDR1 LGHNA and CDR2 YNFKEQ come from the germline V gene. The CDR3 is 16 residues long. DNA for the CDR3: TGTGCCAGCAGCCAAACCGCGATCTCTGGGGCCAACGTCCTGACTTTC. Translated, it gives CASSQTAISGANVLTF.

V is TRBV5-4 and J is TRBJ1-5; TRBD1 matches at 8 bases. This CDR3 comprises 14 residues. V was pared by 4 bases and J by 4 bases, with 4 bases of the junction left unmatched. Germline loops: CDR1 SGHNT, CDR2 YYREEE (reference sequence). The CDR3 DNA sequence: TGTGCCAGCAGCAAGGGACAGGAGAATCAGCCCCAGCATTTT. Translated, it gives CASSKGQENQPQHF. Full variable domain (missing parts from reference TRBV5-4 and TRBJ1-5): ETGVTQSPTHLIKTRGQQVTLRCSSQSGHNTVSWYQQALGQGPQFIFQYYREEENGRGNFPPRFSGLQFPNYSSELNVNALELDDSALYLCASSKGQENQPQHFGDGTRLSIL.

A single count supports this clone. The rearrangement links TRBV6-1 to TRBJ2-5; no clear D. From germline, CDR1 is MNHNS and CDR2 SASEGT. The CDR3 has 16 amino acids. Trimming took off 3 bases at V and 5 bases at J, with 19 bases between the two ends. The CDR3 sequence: CASSDPRPMGGETQYF. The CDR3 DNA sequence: TGTGCCAGCAGTGACCCGCGGCCAATGGGTGGCGAGACCCAGTACTTC.

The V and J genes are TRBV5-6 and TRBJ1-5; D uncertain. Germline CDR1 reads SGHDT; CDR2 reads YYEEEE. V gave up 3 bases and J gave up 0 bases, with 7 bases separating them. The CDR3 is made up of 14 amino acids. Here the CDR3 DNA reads TGTGCCAGCAGCTCCGTTTATAGCAATCAGCCCCAGCATTTT. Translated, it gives CASSSVYSNQPQHF.

The CDR3 sequence is CASSQRTVSYEQYF. The CDR3, as DNA: TGTGCCAGCAGCCAAAGGACAGTCTCCTACGAGCAGTACTTC. V and J are TRBV5-8 and TRBJ2-7; maybe TRBD1 (6 bases). V was clipped by 4 bases and J by 0 bases, with 11 bases between them. From germline, CDR1 is SGHTS and CDR2 YDEGEE. CDR3 length: 14 residues.

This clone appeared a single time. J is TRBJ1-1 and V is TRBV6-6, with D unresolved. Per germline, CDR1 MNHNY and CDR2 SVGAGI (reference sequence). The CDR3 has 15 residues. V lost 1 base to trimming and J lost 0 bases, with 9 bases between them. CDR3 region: CASSYYRSLNTEAFF. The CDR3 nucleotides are TGTGCCAGCAGTTACTACCGTAGCCTGAACACTGAAGCTTTCTTT.

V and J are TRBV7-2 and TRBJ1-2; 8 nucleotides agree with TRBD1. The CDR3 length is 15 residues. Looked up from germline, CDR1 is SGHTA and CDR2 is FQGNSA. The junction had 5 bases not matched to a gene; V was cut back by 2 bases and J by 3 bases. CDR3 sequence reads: CASSLKGQAYYGYTF. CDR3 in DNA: TGTGCCAGCAGCTTAAAGGGACAGGCATACTATGGCTACACCTTC.

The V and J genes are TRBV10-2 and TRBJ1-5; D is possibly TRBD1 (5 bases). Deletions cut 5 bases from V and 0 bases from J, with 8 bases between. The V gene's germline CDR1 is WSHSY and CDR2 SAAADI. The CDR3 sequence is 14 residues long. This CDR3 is CASSNRNSNQPQHF. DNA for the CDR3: TGCGCCAGCAGTAACAGGAATAGCAATCAGCCCCAGCATTTT.

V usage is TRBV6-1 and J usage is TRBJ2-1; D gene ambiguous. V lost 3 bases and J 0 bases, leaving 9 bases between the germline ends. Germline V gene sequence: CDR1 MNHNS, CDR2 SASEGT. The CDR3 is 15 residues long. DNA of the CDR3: TGTGCCAGCAGTGAGATTACTTTCTCCTACAATGAGCAGTTCTTC. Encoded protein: CASSEITFSYNEQFF.

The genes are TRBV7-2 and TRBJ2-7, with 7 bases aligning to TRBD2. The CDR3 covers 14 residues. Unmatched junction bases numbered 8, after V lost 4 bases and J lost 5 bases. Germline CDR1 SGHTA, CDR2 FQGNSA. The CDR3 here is CASSSWTSQDEQYF. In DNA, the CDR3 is TGTGCCAGCAGCTCTTGGACTAGTCAGGACGAGCAGTACTTC.

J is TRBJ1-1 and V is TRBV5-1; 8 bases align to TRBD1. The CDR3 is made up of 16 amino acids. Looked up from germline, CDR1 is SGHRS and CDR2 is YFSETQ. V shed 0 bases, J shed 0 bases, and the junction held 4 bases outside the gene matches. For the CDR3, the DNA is TGCGCCAGCAGCTTGGTGACAGGGGTAATGAACACTGAAGCTTTCTTT. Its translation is CASSLVTGVMNTEAFF.

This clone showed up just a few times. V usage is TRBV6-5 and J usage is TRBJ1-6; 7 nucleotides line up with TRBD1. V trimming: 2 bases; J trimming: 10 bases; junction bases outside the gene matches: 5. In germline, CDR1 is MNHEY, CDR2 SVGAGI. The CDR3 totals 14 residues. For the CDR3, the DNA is TGTGCCAGCAGTTACCGGCAGGGGGACTCACCCCTCCACTTT. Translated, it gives CASSYRQGDSPLHF.

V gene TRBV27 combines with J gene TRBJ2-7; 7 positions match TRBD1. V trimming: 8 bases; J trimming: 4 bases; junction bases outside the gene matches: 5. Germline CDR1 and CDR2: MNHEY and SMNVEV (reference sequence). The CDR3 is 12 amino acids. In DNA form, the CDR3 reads TGTGCCAGCCCCACAGGGGTTTACGAGCAGTACTTC. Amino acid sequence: CASPTGVYEQYF.

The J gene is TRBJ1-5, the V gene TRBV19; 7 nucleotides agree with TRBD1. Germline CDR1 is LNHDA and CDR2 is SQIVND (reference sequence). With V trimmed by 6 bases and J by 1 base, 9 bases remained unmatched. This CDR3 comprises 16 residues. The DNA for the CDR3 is TGTGCCAGTAGGGCCCTTAAGGGGGCAAGCAATCAGCCCCAGCATTTT. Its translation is CASRALKGASNQPQHF.

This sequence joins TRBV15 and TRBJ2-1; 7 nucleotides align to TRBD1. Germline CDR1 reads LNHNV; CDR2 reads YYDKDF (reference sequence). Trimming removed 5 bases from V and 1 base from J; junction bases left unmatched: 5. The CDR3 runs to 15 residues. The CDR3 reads CATSRDRESYNEQFF. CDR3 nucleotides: TGTGCCACCAGCCGTGACAGGGAGTCCTACAATGAGCAGTTCTTC.

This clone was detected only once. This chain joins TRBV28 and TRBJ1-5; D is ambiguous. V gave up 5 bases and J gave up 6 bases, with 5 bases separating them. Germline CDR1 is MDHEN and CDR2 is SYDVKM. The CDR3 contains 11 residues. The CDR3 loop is CASSGSQPQHF. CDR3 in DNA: TGTGCCAGCAGTGGGAGTCAGCCCCAGCATTTT.